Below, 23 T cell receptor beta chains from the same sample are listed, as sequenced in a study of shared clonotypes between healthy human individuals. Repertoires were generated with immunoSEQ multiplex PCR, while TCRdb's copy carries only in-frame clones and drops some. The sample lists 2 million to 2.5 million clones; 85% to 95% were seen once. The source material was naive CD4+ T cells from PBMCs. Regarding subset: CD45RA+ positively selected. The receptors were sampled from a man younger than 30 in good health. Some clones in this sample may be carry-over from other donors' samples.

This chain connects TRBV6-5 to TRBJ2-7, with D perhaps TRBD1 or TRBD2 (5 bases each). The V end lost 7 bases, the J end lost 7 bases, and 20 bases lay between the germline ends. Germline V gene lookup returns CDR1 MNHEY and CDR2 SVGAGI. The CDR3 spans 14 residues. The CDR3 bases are TGTGCCAGCACCCCCCCGGGACGACGGGCAGAGCAGTACTTC. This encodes CASTPPGRRAEQYF.

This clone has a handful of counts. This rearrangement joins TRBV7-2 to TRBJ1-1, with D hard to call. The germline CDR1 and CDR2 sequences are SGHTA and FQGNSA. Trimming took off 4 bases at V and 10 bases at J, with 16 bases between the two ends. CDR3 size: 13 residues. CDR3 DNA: TGTGCCAGCAGCTCGATGAACCCTTCGCGAGCTTTCTTT. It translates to CASSSMNPSRAFF.

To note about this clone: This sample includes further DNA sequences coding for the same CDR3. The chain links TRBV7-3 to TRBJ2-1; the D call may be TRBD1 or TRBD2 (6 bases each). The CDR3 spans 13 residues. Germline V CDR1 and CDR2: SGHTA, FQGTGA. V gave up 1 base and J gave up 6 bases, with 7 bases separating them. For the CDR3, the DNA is TGTGCCAGCAGCTTAAAGGGGGGCAATGAGCAGTTCTTC. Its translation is CASSLKGGNEQFF.

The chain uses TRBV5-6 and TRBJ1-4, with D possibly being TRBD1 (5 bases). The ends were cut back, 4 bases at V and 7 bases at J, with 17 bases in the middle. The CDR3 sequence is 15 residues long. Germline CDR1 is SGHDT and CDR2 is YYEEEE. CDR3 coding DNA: TGTGCCAGCAGCCCGGGCGGGACCCTGGGTGAAAAACTGTTTTTT. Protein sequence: CASSPGGTLGEKLFF.

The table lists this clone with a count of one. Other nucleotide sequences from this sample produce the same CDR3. CDR3 nucleotide sequence: TGTGCCACCAGCAGAGATCGGGCAGGGTCCTACGAGCAGTACTTC. This sequence encodes CATSRDRAGSYEQYF. The chain employs TRBV15 and TRBJ2-7; tentative D call: TRBD1 (5 bases). In germline, CDR1 is LNHNV, CDR2 YYDKDF (reference sequence). The CDR3 totals 15 residues. Trimming shortened V by 0 bases and J by 1 base, and 10 bases separated the two germline ends.

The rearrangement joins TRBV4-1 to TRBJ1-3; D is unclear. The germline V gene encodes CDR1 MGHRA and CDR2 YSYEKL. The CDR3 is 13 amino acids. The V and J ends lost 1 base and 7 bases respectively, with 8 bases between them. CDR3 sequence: CASSQVGSNTIYF. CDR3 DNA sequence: TGCGCCAGCAGCCAAGTAGGGTCGAACACCATATATTTT.

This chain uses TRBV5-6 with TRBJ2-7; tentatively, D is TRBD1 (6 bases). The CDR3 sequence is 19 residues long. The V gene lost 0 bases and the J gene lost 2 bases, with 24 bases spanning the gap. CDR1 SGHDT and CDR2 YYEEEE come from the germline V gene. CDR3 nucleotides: TGTGCCAGCAGCTTGGGACCCCCTACCGGACAGCTAAAAACCTACGAGCAGTACTTC. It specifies CASSLGPPTGQLKTYEQYF.

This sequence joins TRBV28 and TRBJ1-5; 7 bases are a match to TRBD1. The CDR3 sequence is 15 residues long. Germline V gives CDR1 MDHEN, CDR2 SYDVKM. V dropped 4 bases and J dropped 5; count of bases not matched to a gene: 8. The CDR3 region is CASSSGLRGDQPQHF. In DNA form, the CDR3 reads TGTGCCAGCAGTTCTGGTCTCAGGGGGGATCAGCCCCAGCATTTT. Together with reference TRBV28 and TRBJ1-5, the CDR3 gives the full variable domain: DVKVTQSSRYLVKRTGEKVFLECVQDMDHENMFWYRQDPGLGLRLIYFSYDVKMKEKGDIPEGYSVSREKKERFSLILESASTNQTSMYLCASSSGLRGDQPQHFGDGTRLSIL.

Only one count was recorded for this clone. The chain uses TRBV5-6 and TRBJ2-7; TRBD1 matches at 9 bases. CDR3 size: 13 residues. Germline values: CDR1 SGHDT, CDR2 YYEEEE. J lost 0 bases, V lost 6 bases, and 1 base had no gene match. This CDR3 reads CASKDRGSYEQYF. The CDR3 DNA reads TGTGCCAGCAAGGACAGGGGCTCCTACGAGCAGTACTTC.

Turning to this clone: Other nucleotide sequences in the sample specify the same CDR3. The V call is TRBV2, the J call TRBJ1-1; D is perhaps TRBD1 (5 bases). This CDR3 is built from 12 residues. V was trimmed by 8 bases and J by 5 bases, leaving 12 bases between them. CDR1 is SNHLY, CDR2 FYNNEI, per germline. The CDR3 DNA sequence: TGTGCCAGCGGCCAGGGATCTACTGAAGCTTTCTTT. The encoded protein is CASGQGSTEAFF.

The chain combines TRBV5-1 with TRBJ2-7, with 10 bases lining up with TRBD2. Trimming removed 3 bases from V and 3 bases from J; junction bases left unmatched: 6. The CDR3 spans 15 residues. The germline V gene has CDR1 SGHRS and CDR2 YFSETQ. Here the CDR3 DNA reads TGCGCCAGCAGCTCCTTAAGCGGGGGGGTCTACGAGCAGTACTTC. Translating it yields CASSSLSGGVYEQYF.

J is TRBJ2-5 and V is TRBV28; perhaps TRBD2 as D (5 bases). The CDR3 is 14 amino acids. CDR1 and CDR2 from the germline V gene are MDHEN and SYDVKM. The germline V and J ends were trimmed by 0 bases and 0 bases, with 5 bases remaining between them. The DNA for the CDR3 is TGTGCCAGCAGTTTATGGGACTACCAAGAGACCCAGTACTTC. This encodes CASSLWDYQETQYF.

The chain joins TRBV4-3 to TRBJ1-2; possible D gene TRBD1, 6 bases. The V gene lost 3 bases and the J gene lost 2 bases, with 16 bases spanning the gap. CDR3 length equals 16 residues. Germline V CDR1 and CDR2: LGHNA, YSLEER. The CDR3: CASSQARGSANYGYTF. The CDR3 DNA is TGCGCCAGCAGCCAGGCAAGGGGGAGCGCCAACTATGGCTACACCTTC.

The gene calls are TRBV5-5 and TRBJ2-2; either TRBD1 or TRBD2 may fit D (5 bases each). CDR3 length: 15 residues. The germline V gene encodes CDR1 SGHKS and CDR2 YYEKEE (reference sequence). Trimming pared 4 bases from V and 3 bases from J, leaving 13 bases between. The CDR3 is CASSKGTPDTGELFF. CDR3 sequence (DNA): TGTGCCAGCAGCAAAGGGACGCCTGACACCGGGGAGCTGTTTTTT.

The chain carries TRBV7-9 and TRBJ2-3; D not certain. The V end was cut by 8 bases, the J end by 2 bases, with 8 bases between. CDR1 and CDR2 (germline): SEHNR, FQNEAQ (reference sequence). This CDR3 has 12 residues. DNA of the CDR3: TGTGCCAGCGTGGGGTTCACAGATACGCAGTATTTT. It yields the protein CASVGFTDTQYF.

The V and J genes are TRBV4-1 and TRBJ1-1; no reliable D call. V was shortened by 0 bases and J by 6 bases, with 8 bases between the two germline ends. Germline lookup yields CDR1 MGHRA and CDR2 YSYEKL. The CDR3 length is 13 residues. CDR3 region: CASSQDPGAEAFF. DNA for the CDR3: TGCGCCAGCAGCCAAGATCCCGGGGCTGAAGCTTTCTTT.

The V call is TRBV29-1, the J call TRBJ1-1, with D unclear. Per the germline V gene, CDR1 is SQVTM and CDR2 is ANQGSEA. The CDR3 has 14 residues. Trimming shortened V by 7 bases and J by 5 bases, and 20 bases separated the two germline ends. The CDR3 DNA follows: TGCAGCGCACAGAACCTTTTTGTACGAACTGAAGCTTTCTTT. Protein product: CSAQNLFVRTEAFF.

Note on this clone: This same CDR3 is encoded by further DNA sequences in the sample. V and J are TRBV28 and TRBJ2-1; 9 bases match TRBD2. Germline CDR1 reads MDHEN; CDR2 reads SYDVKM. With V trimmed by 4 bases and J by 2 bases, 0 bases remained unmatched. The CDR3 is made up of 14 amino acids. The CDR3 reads CASSSSGAYNEQFF. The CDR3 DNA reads TGTGCCAGCAGTTCTAGCGGGGCCTACAATGAGCAGTTCTTC.

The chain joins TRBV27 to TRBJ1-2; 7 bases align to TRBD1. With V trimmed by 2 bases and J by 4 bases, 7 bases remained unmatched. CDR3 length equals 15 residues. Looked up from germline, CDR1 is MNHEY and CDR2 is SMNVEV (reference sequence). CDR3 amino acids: CASSLVPTGVYGYTF. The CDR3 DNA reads TGTGCCAGCAGTTTAGTCCCCACAGGGGTCTATGGCTACACCTTC.

CDR3 region: CASSRGLLIMNTEAFF. As DNA, the CDR3 is TGTGCCAGCTCCCGGGGACTGCTTATTATGAACACTGAAGCTTTCTTT. The chain employs TRBV7-2 and TRBJ1-1; tentatively, D is TRBD1 (5 bases). V lost 8 bases, J lost 0 bases, and 19 bases lay in between. CDR1 and CDR2 (germline): SGHTA, FQGNSA. The CDR3 is 16 amino acids.

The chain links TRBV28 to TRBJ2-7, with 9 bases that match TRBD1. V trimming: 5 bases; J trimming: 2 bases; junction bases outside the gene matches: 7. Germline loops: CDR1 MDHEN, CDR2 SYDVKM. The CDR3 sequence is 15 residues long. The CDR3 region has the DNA TGTGCCAGCAGTGGACAACAGGGGGCCGCCTACGAGCAGTACTTC. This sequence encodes CASSGQQGAAYEQYF. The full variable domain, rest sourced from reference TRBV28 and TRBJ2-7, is DVKVTQSSRYLVKRTGEKVFLECVQDMDHENMFWYRQDPGLGLRLIYFSYDVKMKEKGDIPEGYSVSREKKERFSLILESASTNQTSMYLCASSGQQGAAYEQYFGPGTRLTVT.

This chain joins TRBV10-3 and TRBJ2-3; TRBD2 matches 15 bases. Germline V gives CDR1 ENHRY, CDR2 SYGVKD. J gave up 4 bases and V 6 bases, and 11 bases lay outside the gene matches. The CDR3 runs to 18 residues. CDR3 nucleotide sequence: TGTGCCATCAGGGCCCGAGGACTAGCGGGAGGGCCTCCAGATACGCAGTATTTT. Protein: CAIRARGLAGGPPDTQYF.

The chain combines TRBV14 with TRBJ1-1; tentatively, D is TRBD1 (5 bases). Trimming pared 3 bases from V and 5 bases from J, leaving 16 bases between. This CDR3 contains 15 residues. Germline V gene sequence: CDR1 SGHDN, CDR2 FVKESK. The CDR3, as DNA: TGTGCCAGCAGCCAGTGGGACCGCCGCTTGACTGAAGCTTTCTTT. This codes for CASSQWDRRLTEAFF.